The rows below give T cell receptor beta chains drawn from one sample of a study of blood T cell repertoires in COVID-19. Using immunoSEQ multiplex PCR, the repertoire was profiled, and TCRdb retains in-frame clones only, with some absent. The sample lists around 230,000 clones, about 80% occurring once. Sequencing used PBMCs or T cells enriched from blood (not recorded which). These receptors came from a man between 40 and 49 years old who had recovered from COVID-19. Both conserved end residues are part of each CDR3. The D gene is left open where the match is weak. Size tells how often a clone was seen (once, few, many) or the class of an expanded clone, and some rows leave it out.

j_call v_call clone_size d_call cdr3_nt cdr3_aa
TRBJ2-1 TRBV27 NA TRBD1 TGTGCCAGCAGTTTATCCTTAGACAGGGGTTATCGGAATGAGCAGTTCTTC CASSLSLDRGYRNEQFF
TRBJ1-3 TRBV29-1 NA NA TGCAGCTTCCTTGGAGGGAACTCTGGAAACACCATATATTTT CSFLGGNSGNTIYF
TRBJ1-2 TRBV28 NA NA TGTGCCAGCTCCATTCTAGCTAACTATGGCTACACCTTC CASSILANYGYTF
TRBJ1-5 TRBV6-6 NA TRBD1 TGTGCCAGCAGCCGCGGACAGGGTATTACTCAGCCCCAGCATTTT CASSRGQGITQPQHF
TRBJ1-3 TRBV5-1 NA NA TGCGCCAGCAGTTCCGGGGGTTACGGAAACACCATATATTTT CASSSGGYGNTIYF
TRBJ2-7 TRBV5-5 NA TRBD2 TGTGCCAGCAGTCGGGAGGGGGGTATGGCCTACGAGCAGTACTTC CASSREGGMAYEQYF
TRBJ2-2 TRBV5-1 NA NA TGCGCCAGCAGCTTTCGGGCTCGGTCGGGGGACGCGAACACCGGGGAGCTGTTTTTT CASSFRARSGDANTGELFF
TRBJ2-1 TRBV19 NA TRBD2 TGTGCCAGCCGTAGCGGGGACACCTACAATGAGCAGTTCTTC CASRSGDTYNEQFF
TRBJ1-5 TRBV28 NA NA TGTGCCAGCAGTTCGCCGGGGAGGCCCCAGCATTTT CASSSPGRPQHF
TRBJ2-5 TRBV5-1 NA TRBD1 TGCGCCAGCAGCTTGGTCCCGGGACAGGGGGCAACCCAGTACTTC CASSLVPGQGATQYF
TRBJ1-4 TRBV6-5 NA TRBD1 TGTGCCAGCAGTTACTCGAGGGGGCGAGGTGAAAAACTGTTTTTT CASSYSRGRGEKLFF
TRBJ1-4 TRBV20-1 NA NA TGCAGTGCTAGTTGGAGCCTTAATGAAAAACTGTTTTTT CSASWSLNEKLFF
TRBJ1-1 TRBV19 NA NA TGTGCCAGTACCCAGAGGGCGAGGGTCACTGAAGCTTTCTTT CASTQRARVTEAFF
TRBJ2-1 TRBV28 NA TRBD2 TGTGCCAGCAGTTCCCCCACTAGCGGGAGGGCACATGAGCAGTTCTTC CASSSPTSGRAHEQFF
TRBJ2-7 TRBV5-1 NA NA TGCGCCAGCAGCCCTACAGGGCGCCCCTCCTACGAGCAGTACTTC CASSPTGRPSYEQYF
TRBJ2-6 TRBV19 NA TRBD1 TGTGCCAGTAGTACCGGGACAGACTTTTCTGGGGCCAACGTCCTGACTTTC CASSTGTDFSGANVLTF
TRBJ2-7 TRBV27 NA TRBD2 TGTGCCAGCGGGGGGGGAGCTTCCTACGAGCAGTACTTC CASGGGASYEQYF
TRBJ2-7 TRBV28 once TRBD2 TGTGCCAGCAGTCCTAGCGGGAGGACCTACGAGCAGTACTTC CASSPSGRTYEQYF
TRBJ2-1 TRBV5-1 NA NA TGCGCCAGCAGCTTGGGAGGACAGATCTCCTACAATGAGCAGTTCTTC CASSLGGQISYNEQFF
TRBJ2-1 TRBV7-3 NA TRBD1 TGTGCCAGCAGCCTAACCCAGACAGGGGATGAGCAGTTCTTC CASSLTQTGDEQFF
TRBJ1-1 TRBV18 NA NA TGTGCCAGCTCACCAACAGGAACGAACACTGAAGCTTTCTTT CASSPTGTNTEAFF
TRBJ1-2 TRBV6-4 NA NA TGTGCCAGCAGTGACGGCAGGGCTGGGGCATATGGCTACACCTTC CASSDGRAGAYGYTF
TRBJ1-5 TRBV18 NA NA TGTGCCAGCTGCAGGGGTGGGGCCAATCAGCCCCAGCATTTT CASCRGGANQPQHF
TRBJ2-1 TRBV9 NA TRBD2 TGTGCCAGCAGCTATGGACTAGCGGTGCCCAATGAGCAGTTCTTC CASSYGLAVPNEQFF
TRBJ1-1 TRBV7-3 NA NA TGTGCCAGCAGTTTCCTCAGGGTTACTGAAGCTTTCTTT CASSFLRVTEAFF
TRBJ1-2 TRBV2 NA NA TGTGCCAACAGTGTGTCAGGGAAAGGCTACACCTTC CANSVSGKGYTF
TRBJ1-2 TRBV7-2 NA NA TGTGCCAGCAGCTTAGACGGACAGAGCCCCTATGGCTACACCTTC CASSLDGQSPYGYTF
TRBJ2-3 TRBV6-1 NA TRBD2 TGTGCCAGCAGTGAAAGTCGGGGGGGTAGGAGCACAGATACGCAGTATTTT CASSESRGGRSTDTQYF
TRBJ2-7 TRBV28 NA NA TGTGCCAGCAGGGGTTGGAGCTCCTACGAGCAGTACTTC CASRGWSSYEQYF
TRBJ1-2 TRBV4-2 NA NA TGTGCCAGCAGCCAAACAGATGGCTACACCTTC CASSQTDGYTF
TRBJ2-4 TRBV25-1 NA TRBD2 TGTGCCAGCAGTGATGCGGGGGTACTAGCCAAAAACATTCAGTACTTC CASSDAGVLAKNIQYF
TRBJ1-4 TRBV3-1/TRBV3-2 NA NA TGTGCCAGCAGCCAAGATCTCAATGAAAAACTGTTTTTT CASSQDLNEKLFF
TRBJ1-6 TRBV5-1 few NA TGCGCCAGCAGCTTGGGGCTTCCGAGGCCCCTCCACTTT CASSLGLPRPLHF
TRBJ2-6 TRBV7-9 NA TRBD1 TGTGCCAGCAGTGACAGGGCTTTCCTCTCTGGGGCCAACGTCCTGACTTTC CASSDRAFLSGANVLTF
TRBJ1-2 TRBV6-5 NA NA TGTGCCAGCAGACAGGGCTGGGGTGGCTACACCTTC CASRQGWGGYTF
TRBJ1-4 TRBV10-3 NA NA TGTGCCATCAGTGACGCGGTCGAACTGTTTTTT CAISDAVELFF
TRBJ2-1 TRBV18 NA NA TGTGCCAGCTCACTCTTTTTAGGGGATTCCCTCAACAATGAGCAGTTCTTC CASSLFLGDSLNNEQFF
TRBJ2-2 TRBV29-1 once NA TGCAGCGTTCCCACACCCTTCTCGAACACCGGGGAGCTGTTTTTT CSVPTPFSNTGELFF
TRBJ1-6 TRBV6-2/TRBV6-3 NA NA TGTGCCAGCAGTTACTTGGCAGATAATTCACCCCTCCACTTT CASSYLADNSPLHF
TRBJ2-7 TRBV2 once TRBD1 TGTGCCAGCACTAGACAGGGGACCTCCTACGAGCAGTACTTC CASTRQGTSYEQYF
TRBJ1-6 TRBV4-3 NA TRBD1 TGCGCCAGCAGCCAAGATTCGGGCAGGGGGGATTCACCCCTCCACTTT CASSQDSGRGDSPLHF
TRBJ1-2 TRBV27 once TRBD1 TGTGCCAGCAGTACCAACAGGGGGCGCGGCTATGGCTACACCTTC CASSTNRGRGYGYTF
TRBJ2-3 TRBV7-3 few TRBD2 TGTGCCAGCAGCCCCGGAAGCGGGGGACCAACCGATACGCAGTATTTT CASSPGSGGPTDTQYF
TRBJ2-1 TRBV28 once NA TGTGCCAGCAATGAGGCACCGGGAAGCAGAAACAATGAGCAGTTCTTC CASNEAPGSRNNEQFF
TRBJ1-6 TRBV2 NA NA TGTGCCAGCAGTGTGTCCAGTGGGGGGAATTCACCCCTCCACTTT CASSVSSGGNSPLHF
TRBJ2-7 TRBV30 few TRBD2 TGTGCCTTGGATCTAGCGGGAGGCCACTCCTACGAGCAGTACTTC CALDLAGGHSYEQYF
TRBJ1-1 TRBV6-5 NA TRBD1 TGTGCCAGCAGGTACGGGACAGGGGGTGCTGAAGCTTTCTTT CASRYGTGGAEAFF
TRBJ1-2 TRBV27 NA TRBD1 TGTGCCAGCAGTTTATCGGACAGGGCTAACTATGGCTACACCTTC CASSLSDRANYGYTF
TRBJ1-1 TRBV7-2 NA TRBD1 TGTGCCAGCAGCTACGGGACAGGGGTAGGCGGTTTCTTT CASSYGTGVGGFF
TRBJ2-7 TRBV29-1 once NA TGCAGCGTTGTAAGTCAGGGAATTTCCTACGAGCAGTACTTC CSVVSQGISYEQYF